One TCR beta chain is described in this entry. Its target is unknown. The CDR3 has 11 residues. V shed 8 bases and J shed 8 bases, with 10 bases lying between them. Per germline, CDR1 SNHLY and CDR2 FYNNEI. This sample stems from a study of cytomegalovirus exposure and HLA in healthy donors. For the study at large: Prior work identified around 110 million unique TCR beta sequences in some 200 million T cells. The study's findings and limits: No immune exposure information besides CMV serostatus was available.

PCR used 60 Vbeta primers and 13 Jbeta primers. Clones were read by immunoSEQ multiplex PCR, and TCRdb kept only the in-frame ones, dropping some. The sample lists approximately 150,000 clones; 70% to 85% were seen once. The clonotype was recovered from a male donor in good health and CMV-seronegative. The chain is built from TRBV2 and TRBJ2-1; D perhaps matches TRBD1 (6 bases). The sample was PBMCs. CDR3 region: CASLGADEQFF. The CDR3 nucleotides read TGTGCCAGCCTGGGGGCCGATGAGCAGTTCTTC.